The present entry profiles one T cell receptor beta chain with its context. This sample was taken from a study of long-term antiretroviral therapy in people with HIV. The CDR3 has 12 residues. CDR1 SGHNT and CDR2 YYREEE come from the germline V gene (reference sequence). V dropped 5 bases and J dropped 4 bases, with 4 bases sitting between them. The authors ran the immunoSEQ assay, v3.0, at survey level. Some clones are missing from TCRdb's copy, which holds only in-frame ones; the method was immunoSEQ multiplex PCR. The sample has tens of thousands of clones, over 70% seen once; the top ten hold more than 5.5%.

The starting material was unsorted PBMCs, obtained 1.1 years before starting antiretroviral therapy. The TCR originated in a young woman with HIV. V gene TRBV5-4 combines with J gene TRBJ1-6; no clear D. CDR3 DNA: TGTGCCAGCAGGGGTTATAATTCACCCCTCCACTTT. Translated: CASRGYNSPLHF.